A selection of T cell receptor beta chains follows, all from one sample in a study of PD-L1 blockade in urothelial cancer. Libraries were prepared by immunoSEQ multiplex PCR; TCRdb keeps only in-frame clonotypes and omits some of them. The repertoire holds roughly 120,000 clones, approximately 90% seen once, with more than 1.5% in the top ten. Sequencing used PBMCs, obtained around atezolizumab (anti-PD-L1) treatment. The receptors stem from a man in his sixties with urothelial cancer. The conserved cysteine and the conserved F or W are not part of the CDR3 here. The D gene is left open where the match is weak.

CDR3 protein: ASSSGTGGQETQY; D gene: TRBD1; V gene: TRBV18
CDR3 protein: ASSSGTSSPRQF; D gene: TRBD2; V gene: TRBV28
CDR3 protein: AISPGDRGRNEKLF; D gene: TRBD1; V gene: TRBV10-3
CDR3 protein: ACPGTGGYEQY; D gene: TRBD1; V gene: TRBV30
CDR3 protein: ASSPATGLGETQY; D gene: TRBD1; V gene: TRBV18
CDR3 protein: ASSGQQGAMAEAF; D gene: TRBD1; V gene: TRBV9
CDR3 protein: SVRRRSTNEKLF; D gene: NA; V gene: TRBV29-1
CDR3 protein: ASSGAANQPQH; D gene: NA; V gene: TRBV6-1
CDR3 protein: SVLSPGANVLT; D gene: NA; V gene: TRBV29-1
CDR3 protein: SAENPGLAGLNEQF; D gene: TRBD2; V gene: TRBV29-1